This entry is about one T cell receptor beta chain. The antigen remains undetermined. The entry originates in a study of cytotoxic CD8 clonotypes in ibrutinib-treated CLL. In the study overall: Response samples were taken after a median approximately 13 months of treatment, range 6 to 36.

Generated by immunoSEQ multiplex PCR, the TCRdb table keeps only in-frame clones and is missing some. Among approximately 330,000 clones listed, 80% were seen once. Points from the study as a whole: Pretreatment clonality was elevated relative to age-matched healthy donors and paralleled circulating CD8+ T-cell counts. Whereas clonality rose at ibrutinib response, it declined toward baseline at progression. There were few public clonotypes, and on treatment they contracted or stayed stable.

Germline assignment: CDR1 ENHRY and CDR2 SYGVKD. V shed 10 bases and J shed 0 bases, with 19 bases lying between them. The CDR3 totals 15 residues. The J gene is TRBJ2-7, the V gene TRBV10-3; D may be TRBD1 or TRBD2 (5 bases each). The sequence was obtained from a human donor with chronic lymphocytic leukemia. The sequencing here drew on PBMCs, taken before ibrutinib treatment. Here the CDR3 reads CATLTRRDRSYEQYF. The CDR3 region has the DNA TGTGCCACCTTAACCAGACGGGACCGCTCCTACGAGCAGTACTTC.